The following is a T cell receptor beta chain sequence with its context. The data stem from a study of breast tumors, draining lymph nodes, adjacent tissues. Axillary draining lymph nodes of breast cancer patients supplied the node samples. In TCRdb, the multiplex PCR reads were re-called with MiXCR into one record per CDR3 protein. The sample lists some 150,000 distinct CDR3 sequences, 20% to 25% occurring once. Germline V CDR1 and CDR2: MNHEY, SVGAGI. This CDR3 contains 16 residues. V was clipped by 6 bases and J by 8 bases; unmatched bases: 14. The TCR comes from a female donor with breast cancer. Some clones in this sample may be carry-over from other donors' samples. The sequencing sample was made of axillary lymph node tissue. The V gene is TRBV6-5, the J gene TRBJ2-1; 9 positions agree with TRBD1. The CDR3 sequence is CASSKTGTGLAHEQFF. The CDR3 DNA sequence: TGTGCCAGCAGCAAAACCGGGACAGGGTTGGCTCATGAGCAGTTCTTC.